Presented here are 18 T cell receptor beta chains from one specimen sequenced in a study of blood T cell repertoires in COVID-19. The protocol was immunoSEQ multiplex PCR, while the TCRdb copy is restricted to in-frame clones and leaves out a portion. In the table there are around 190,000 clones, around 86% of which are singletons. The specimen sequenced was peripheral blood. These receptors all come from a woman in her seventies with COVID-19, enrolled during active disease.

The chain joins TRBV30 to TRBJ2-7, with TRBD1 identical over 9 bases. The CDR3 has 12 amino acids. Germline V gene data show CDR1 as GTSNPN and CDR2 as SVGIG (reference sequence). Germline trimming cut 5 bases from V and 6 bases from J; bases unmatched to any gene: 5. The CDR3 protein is CAWGQTGGEQYF. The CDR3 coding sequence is TGTGCCTGGGGTCAGACAGGGGGCGAGCAGTACTTC.

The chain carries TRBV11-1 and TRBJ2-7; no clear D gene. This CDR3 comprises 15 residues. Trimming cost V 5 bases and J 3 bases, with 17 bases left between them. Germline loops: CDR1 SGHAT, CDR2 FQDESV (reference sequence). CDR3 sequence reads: CASSAFMSSDYEQYF. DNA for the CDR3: TGTGCCAGCAGCGCCTTTATGTCCAGCGACTACGAGCAGTACTTC.

The CDR3 coding sequence is TGTGCCAGCTCACAGGGGCAGGGCGAAAAACTGTTTTTT. Protein: CASSQGQGEKLFF. The chain employs TRBV18 and TRBJ1-4; tentative D call: TRBD1 (5 bases). With 4 bases removed from V and 8 bases from J, the gap between germline ends came to 11 bases. Germline CDR1 KGHSH, CDR2 LQKENI. This CDR3 is 13 amino acids long.

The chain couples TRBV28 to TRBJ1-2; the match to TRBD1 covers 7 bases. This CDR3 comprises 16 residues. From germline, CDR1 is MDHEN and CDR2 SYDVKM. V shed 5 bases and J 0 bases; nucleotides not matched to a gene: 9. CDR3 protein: CASSGPQGETNYGYTF. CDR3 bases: TGTGCCAGCAGTGGTCCTCAGGGGGAAACTAACTATGGCTACACCTTC.

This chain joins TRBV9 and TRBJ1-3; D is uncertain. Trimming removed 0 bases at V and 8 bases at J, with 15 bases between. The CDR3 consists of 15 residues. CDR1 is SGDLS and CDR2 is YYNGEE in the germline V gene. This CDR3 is CASSVDALPQDTIYF. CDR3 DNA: TGTGCCAGCAGCGTAGATGCGCTGCCTCAGGACACCATATATTTT.

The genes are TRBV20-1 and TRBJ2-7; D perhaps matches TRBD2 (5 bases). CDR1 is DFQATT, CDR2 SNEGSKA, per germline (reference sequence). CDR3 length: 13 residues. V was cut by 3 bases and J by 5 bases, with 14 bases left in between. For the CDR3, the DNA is TGCAGTGCTAGTTTGACGGAGGTGGACGAGCAGTACTTC. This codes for CSASLTEVDEQYF.

DNA of the CDR3: TGCGCCAGCAGCTTTGAGGGGAGGTACGAGCAGTACTTC. Protein sequence: CASSFEGRYEQYF. The V gene is TRBV5-1, the J gene TRBJ2-7; possible D gene TRBD2, 6 bases. Per the germline V gene, CDR1 is SGHRS and CDR2 is YFSETQ. V was shortened by 2 bases and J by 4 bases, with 10 bases between the two germline ends. The CDR3 extends over 13 amino acids.

In DNA form, the CDR3 reads TGTGCCAGCAGTGAGGGAGGGCCTACAGATACGCAGTATTTT. Translating gives CASSEGGPTDTQYF. This chain connects TRBV2 to TRBJ2-3; 7 bases map to TRBD2. V shed 3 bases and J 3 bases; nucleotides not matched to a gene: 3. The germline V gene encodes CDR1 SNHLY and CDR2 FYNNEI. The CDR3 runs to 14 residues.

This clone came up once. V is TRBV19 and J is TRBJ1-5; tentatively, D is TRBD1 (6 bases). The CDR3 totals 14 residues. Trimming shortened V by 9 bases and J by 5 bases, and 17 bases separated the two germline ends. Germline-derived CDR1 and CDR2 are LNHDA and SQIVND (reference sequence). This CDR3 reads CASNGGWGDQPQHF. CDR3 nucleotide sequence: TGTGCCAGCAATGGGGGCTGGGGAGATCAGCCCCAGCATTTT.

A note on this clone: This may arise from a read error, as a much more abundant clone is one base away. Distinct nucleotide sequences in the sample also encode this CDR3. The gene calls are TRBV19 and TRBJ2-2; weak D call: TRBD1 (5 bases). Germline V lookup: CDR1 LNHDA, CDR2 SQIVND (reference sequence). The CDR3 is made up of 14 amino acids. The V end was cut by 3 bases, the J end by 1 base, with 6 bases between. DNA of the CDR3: TGTGCCAGTAGTATTAGGGGGAACACCGGGGAGCTGTTTTTT. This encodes CASSIRGNTGELFF.

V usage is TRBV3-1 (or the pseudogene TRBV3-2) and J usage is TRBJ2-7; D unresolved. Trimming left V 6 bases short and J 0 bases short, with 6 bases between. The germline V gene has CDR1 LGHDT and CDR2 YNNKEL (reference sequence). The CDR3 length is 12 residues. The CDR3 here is CASRLSSYEQYF. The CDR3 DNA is TGTGCCAGCAGGCTTAGCTCCTACGAGCAGTACTTC.

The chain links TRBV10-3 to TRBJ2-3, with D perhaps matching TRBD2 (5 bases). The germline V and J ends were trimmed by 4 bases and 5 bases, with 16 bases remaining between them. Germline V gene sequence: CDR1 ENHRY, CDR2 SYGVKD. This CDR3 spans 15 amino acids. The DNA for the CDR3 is TGTGCCATCAGTGCGGGCCCCCTTGAGGGAGATACGCAGTATTTT. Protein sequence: CAISAGPLEGDTQYF.

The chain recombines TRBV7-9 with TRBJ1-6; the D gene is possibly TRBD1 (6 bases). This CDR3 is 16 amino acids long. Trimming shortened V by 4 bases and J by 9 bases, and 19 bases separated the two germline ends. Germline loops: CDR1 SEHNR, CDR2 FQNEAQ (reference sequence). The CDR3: CASSYSGQLGGSPLHF. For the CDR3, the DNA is TGTGCCAGCAGCTACAGTGGACAGCTCGGTGGTTCACCCCTCCACTTT.

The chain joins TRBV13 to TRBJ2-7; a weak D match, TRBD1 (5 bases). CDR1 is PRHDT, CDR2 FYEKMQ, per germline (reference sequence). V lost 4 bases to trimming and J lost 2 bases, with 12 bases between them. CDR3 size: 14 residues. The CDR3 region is CASSSGDRAYEQYF. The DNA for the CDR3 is TGTGCCAGCAGCTCAGGAGACAGAGCCTACGAGCAGTACTTC.

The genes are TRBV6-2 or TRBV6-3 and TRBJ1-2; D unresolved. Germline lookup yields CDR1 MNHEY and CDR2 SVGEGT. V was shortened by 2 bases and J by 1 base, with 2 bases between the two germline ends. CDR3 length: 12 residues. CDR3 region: CASSYRNYGYTF. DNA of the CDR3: TGTGCCAGCAGTTACCGTAACTATGGCTACACCTTC.

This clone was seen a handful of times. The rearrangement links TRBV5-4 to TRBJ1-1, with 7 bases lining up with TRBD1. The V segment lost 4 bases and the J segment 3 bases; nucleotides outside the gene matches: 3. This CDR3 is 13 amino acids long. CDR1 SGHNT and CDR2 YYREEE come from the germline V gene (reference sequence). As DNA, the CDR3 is TGTGCCAGCAGCCCCGACAGGGACACTGAAGCTTTCTTT. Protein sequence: CASSPDRDTEAFF.

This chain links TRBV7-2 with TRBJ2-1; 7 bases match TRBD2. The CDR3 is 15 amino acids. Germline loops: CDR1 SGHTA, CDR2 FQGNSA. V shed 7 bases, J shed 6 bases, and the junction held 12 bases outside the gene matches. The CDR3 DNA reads TGTGCCAGCAACACGGGAGGTCAAAACAGCAATGAGCAGTTCTTC. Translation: CASNTGGQNSNEQFF.

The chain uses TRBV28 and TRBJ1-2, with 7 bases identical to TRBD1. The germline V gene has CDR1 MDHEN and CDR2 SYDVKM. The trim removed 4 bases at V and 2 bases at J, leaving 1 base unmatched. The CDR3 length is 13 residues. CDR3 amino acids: CASSYRGNYGYTF. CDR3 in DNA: TGTGCCAGCAGTTACAGGGGAAACTATGGCTACACCTTC.